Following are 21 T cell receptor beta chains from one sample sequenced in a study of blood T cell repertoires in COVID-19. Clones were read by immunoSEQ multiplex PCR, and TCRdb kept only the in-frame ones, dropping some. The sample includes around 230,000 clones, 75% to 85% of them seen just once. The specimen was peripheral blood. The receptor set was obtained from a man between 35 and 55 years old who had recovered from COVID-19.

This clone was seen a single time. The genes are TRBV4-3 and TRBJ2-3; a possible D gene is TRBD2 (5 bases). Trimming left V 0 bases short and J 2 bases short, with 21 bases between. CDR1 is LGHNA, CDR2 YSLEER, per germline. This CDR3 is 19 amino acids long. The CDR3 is CASSQDTIQRSWVTDTQYF. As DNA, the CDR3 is TGCGCCAGCAGCCAAGATACAATCCAGCGGAGTTGGGTCACAGATACGCAGTATTTT.

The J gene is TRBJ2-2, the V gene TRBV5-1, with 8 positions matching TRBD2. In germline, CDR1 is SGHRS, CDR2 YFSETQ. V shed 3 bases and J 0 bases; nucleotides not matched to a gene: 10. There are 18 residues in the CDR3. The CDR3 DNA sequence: TGCGCCAGCAGCTCGATTACCCCGGGACTAGCGAACACCGGGGAGCTGTTTTTT. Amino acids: CASSSITPGLANTGELFF.

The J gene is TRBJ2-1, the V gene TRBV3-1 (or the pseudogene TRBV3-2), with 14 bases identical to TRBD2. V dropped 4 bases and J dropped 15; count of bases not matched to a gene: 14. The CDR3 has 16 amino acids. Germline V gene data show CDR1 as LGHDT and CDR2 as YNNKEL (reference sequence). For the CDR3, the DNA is TGTGCCAGCAGCCCGACCCCGGGACTAGCGGGGGAATGGGGGTTCTTC. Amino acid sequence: CASSPTPGLAGEWGFF.

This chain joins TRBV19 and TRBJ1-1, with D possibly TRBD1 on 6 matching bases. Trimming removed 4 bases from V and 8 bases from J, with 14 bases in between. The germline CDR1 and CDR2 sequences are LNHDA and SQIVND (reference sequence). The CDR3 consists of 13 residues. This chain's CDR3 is CASSNSPDREAFF. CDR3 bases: TGTGCCAGTAGTAATTCCCCCGACAGGGAAGCTTTCTTT.

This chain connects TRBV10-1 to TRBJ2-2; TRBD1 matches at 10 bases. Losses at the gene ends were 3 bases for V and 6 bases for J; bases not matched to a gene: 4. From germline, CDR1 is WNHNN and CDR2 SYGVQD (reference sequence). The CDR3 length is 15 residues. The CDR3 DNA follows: TGCGCCAGCAGTGATGGGACAGGGGAGTCCGGGGAGCTGTTTTTT. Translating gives CASSDGTGESGELFF.

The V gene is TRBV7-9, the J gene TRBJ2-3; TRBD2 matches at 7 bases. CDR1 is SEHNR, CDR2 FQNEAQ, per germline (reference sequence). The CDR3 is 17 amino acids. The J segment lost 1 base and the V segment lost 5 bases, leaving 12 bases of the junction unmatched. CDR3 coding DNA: TGTGCCAGCAGCAGAGGTACCCTTCGGGGGGGCACAGATACGCAGTATTTT. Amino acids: CASSRGTLRGGTDTQYF.

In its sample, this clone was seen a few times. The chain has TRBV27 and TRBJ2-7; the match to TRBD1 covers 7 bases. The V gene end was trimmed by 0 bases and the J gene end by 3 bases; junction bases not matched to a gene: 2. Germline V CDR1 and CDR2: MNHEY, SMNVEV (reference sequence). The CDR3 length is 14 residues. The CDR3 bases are TGTGCCAGCAGTTTATCACGGGACAGCTACGAGCAGTACTTC. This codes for CASSLSRDSYEQYF.

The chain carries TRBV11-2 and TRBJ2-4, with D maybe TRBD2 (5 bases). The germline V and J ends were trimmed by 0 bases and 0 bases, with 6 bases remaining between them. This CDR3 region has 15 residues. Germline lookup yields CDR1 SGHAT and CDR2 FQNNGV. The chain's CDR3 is CASSLDGLAKNIQYF. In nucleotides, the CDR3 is TGTGCCAGCAGCTTAGACGGACTAGCCAAAAACATTCAGTACTTC.

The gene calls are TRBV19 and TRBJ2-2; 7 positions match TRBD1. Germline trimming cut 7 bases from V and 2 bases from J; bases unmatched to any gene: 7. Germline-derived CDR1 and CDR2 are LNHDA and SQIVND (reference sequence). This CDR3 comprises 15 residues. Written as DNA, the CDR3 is TGTGCCAGTAAAAGGACAGGACTCAACACCGGGGAGCTGTTTTTT. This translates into CASKRTGLNTGELFF.

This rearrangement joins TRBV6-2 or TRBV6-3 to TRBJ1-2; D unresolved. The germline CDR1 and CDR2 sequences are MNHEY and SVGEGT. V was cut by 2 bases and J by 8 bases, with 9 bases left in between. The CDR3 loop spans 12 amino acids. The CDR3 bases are TGTGCCAGCAGTTACCGCGGGGAAGGCTACACCTTC. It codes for CASSYRGEGYTF.

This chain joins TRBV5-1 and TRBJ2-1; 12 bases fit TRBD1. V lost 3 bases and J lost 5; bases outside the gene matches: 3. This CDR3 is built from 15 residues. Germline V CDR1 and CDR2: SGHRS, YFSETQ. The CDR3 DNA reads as TGCGCCAGCAGCTCCGGGACAGGGGGCAACAATGAGCAGTTCTTC. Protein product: CASSSGTGGNNEQFF.

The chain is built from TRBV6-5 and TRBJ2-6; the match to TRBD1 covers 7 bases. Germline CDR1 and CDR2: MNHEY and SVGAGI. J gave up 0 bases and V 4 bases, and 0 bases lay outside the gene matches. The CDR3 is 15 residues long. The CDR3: CASSWDSSGANVLTF. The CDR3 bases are TGTGCCAGCAGTTGGGACAGCTCTGGGGCCAACGTCCTGACTTTC.

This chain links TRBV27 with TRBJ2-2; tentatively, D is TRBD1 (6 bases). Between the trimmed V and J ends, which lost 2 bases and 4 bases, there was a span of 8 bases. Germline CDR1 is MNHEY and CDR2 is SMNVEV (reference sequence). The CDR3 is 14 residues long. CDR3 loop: CASSLTGSTGELFF. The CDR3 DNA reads TGTGCCAGCAGTTTAACAGGGAGCACCGGGGAGCTGTTTTTT.

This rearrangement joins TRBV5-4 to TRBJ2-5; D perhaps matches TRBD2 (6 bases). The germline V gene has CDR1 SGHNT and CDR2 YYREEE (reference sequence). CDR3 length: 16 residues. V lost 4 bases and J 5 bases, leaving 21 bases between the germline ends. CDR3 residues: CASSPPDLAFQETQYF. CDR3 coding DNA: TGTGCCAGCAGCCCCCCCGACCTAGCGTTTCAGGAGACCCAGTACTTC.

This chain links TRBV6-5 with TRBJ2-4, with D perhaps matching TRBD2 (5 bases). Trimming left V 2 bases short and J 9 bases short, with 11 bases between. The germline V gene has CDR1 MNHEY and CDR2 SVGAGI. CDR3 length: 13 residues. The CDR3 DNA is TGTGCCAGCAGTTACACTAGGGTGGGCATTCAGTACTTC. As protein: CASSYTRVGIQYF.

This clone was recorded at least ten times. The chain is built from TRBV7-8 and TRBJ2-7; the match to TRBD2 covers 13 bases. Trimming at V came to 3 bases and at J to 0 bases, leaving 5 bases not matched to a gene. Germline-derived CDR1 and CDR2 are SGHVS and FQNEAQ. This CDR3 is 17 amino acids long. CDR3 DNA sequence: TGTGCCAGCAGCTTGGGACTAGCGGGAACCGCCTCCTACGAGCAGTACTTC. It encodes CASSLGLAGTASYEQYF. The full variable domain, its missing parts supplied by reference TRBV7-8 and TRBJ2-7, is GAGVSQSPRYKVAKRGQDVALRCDPISGHVSLFWYQQALGQGPEFLTYFQNEAQLDKSGLPSDRFFAERPEGSVSTLKIQRTQQEDSAVYLCASSLGLAGTASYEQYFGPGTRLTVT.

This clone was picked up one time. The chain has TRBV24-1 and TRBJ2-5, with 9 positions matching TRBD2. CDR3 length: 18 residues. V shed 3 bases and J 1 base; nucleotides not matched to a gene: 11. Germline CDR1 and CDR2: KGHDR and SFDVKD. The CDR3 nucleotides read TGTGCCACCAGTGATCCTAAGGGGGCGGGAGGGCCCCAAGAGACCCAGTACTTC. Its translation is CATSDPKGAGGPQETQYF.

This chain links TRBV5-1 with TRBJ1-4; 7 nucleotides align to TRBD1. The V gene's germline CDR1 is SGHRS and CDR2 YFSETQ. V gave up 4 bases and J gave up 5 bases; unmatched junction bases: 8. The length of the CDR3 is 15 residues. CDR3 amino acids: CASSGGTDINEKLFF. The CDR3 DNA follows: TGCGCCAGCAGCGGGGGGACAGATATCAATGAAAAACTGTTTTTT. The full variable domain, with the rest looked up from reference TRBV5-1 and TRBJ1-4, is KAGVTQTPRYLIKTRGQQVTLSCSPISGHRSVSWYQQTPGQGLQFLFEYFSETQRNKGNFPGRFSGRQFSNSRSEMNVSTLELGDSALYLCASSGGTDINEKLFFGSGTQLSVL.

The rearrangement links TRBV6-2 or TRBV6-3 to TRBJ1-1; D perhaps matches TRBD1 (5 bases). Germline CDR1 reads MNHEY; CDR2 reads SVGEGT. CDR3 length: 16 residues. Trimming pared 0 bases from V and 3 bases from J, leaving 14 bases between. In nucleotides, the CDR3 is TGTGCCAGCAGTTACTCGAAGGGGAGGCCGTACACTGAAGCTTTCTTT. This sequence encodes CASSYSKGRPYTEAFF.

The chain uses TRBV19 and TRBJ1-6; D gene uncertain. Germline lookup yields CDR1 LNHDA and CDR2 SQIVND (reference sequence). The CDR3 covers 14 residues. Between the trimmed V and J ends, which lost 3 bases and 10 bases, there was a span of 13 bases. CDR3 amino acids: CASSIPGASSPLHF. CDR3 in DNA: TGTGCCAGTAGTATCCCGGGAGCCAGCTCACCCCTCCACTTT.

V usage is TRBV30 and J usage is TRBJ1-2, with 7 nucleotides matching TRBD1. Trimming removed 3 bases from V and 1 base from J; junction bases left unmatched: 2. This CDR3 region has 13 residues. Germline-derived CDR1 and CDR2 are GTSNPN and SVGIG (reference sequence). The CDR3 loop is CAWRQGLNYGYTF. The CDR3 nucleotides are TGTGCCTGGAGACAGGGGCTTAACTATGGCTACACCTTC. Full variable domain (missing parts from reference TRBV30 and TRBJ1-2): SQTIHQWPATLVQPVGSPLSLECTVEGTSNPNLYWYRQAAGRGLQLLFYSVGIGQISSEVPQNLSASRPQDRQFILSSKKLLLSDSGFYLCAWRQGLNYGYTFGSGTRLTVV.